The rows below give T cell receptor beta chains drawn from one sample of a study of CD8+CD57+ T cells in acquired aplastic anemia. One entry per CDR3 protein results from TCRdb running MiXCR on the reads. The sample records some 160,000 distinct CDR3 sequences, less than 60% being singletons. Sample: sorted CD4+, CD8+, or CD8+CD57+ T cells (not recorded which) from PBMCs. The receptors come from a human donor with aplastic anemia. The CDR3 runs from the conserved cysteine through the conserved F or W. A D gene is named only where the DNA matches it firmly. Only some rows state a clone size, as once, few, many or a class for expanded clones.

abundance | j_gene | v_gene | d_gene | CDR3nt | CDR3aa
- | TRBJ2-5 | TRBV25-1 | - | TGTGCCAGCAGTGTGGCAGCAGAGACCCAGTACTTC | CASSVAAETQYF
medium-sized | TRBJ1-2 | TRBV29-1 | - | TGCAGCGTCGAGACACCTAACTATGGCTACACCTTC | CSVETPNYGYTF
- | TRBJ2-3 | TRBV20-1 | TRBD1 | TGCAGTGCTGAAACTCGGGACAGCCACCGGGATACGCAGTATTTT | CSAETRDSHRDTQYF
- | TRBJ2-5 | TRBV10-3 | TRBD2 | TGTGCCATCAGTGGGCTAGCGGGGCGGACCCAGTACTTC | CAISGLAGRTQYF
- | TRBJ1-2 | TRBV7-8 | - | TGTGCCAGCAGCCCCGGACAGCAGTATGGCTACACCTTC | CASSPGQQYGYTF
- | TRBJ2-5 | TRBV15 | - | TGTGCCACTAGACTAAGGAGGGGAGGAGAGACCCAGTACTTC | CATRLRRGGETQYF
- | TRBJ2-7 | TRBV10-1 | TRBD2 | TGCGCCAGCAGCCGGGACAGGGGGACTGGACTAGCGGGGGGATCGATGGACGAGCAGTACTTC | CASSRDRGTGLAGGSMDEQYF
few | TRBJ1-2 | TRBV7-2 | TRBD1 | TGTGCCAGCAGCTTAAGACAGGGTTATCTCCGCTACACCTTC | CASSLRQGYLRYTF
- | TRBJ1-2 | TRBV9 | - | TGTGCCAGCAGGTCTATGGGTAACTATGGCTACACCTTC | CASRSMGNYGYTF
- | TRBJ1-2 | TRBV19 | - | TGTGCCAGTAGTATAACACAGAACTATGGCTACACCTTC | CASSITQNYGYTF
- | TRBJ1-2 | TRBV20-1 | TRBD1 | TGCAGTGCCGGGACAGGGGTGACCTATGGCTACACCTTC | CSAGTGVTYGYTF
- | TRBJ2-2 | TRBV25-1 | - | TGTGCCAGCAACCGGGGGACGGGCGGGAAGCTGTTTTTT | CASNRGTGGKLFF
many | TRBJ2-5 | TRBV9 | - | TGTGCCAGCGACCCAGGCGGTAGGGGGGAGACCCAGTACTTC | CASDPGGRGETQYF
once | TRBJ2-1 | TRBV15 | - | TGTGCCACCAGCAGAGACATGAACTATGAGCAGTTCTTC | CATSRDMNYEQFF
- | TRBJ1-6 | TRBV25-1 | - | TGTGCCAGCACCCCCGGGAGCGCCTATAATTCACCCCTCCACTTT | CASTPGSAYNSPLHF
- | TRBJ1-5 | TRBV20-1 | TRBD1 | TGCAGTGCTAGGACAGGGTTCGCTCAGCCCCAGCATTTT | CSARTGFAQPQHF
- | TRBJ1-4 | TRBV15 | - | TGTGCCACCAGCAGAGAGTTGCAGGATAATGAAATACTGTTTTTT | CATSRELQDNEILFF
many | TRBJ1-4 | TRBV6-1 | - | TGTGCCAGCAGTGAAGTAGGGGGGGCGCAGGAAAAACTGTTTTTT | CASSEVGGAQEKLFF
- | TRBJ1-6 | TRBV2 | - | TGTGCCAGCATCAGGCAGGCGGCAGCTAATTCACCCCTCCACTTT | CASIRQAAANSPLHF
many | TRBJ1-2 | TRBV5-1 | - | TGCGCCAGCAGCCCGACAGGCCCAGGAGGCTACACCTTC | CASSPTGPGGYTF
many | TRBJ2-1 | TRBV7-9 | TRBD1 | TGTGCCAGCAGCTTAACCCAGGGGGCGCATGAGCAGTTCTTC | CASSLTQGAHEQFF
few | TRBJ1-2 | TRBV3-1 | TRBD1 | TGTGCCAGCAGCCAAGAGACCAGGGGGCGAGGTGGCTACACCTTC | CASSQETRGRGGYTF
- | TRBJ1-4 | TRBV25-1 | TRBD1 | TGTGCCACCCTGGACAGGGGGCGACGGGAAAAACTGTTTTTT | CATLDRGRREKLFF
- | TRBJ2-7 | TRBV20-1 | TRBD1 | TGCCGTGCTATAGACAGGGTTCGTTCCTACGAGCAATACTTC | CRAIDRVRSYEQYF
many | TRBJ1-1 | TRBV4-2 | TRBD1 | TGTGCCAGCAGCCCACTGGGACAGGGCACTGAAGCTTTCTTT | CASSPLGQGTEAFF